The 27 T cell receptor beta chains reported below all come from one sample, sequenced in a study of beta chain features in type 1 diabetes. TCRB transcripts that were expressed got sequenced, as all of the isolated RNA had been reverse transcribed. TCRdb's copy holds only in-frame clones and misses some; the assay was immunoSEQ multiplex PCR. The sample holds about 470,000 clones; approximately 31% are singletons and the top ten take roughly 0.066%. Sequencing input: naive CD4+ T cells from blood. These receptors originate from a man between 18 and 35 years old in good health.

CDR3: CSGSYNEQFF. The CDR3 DNA follows: TGCAGCGGATCCTACAATGAGCAGTTCTTC. The chain uses TRBV20-1 and TRBJ2-1; D gene ambiguous. This CDR3 is built from 10 residues. Per the germline V gene, CDR1 is DFQATT and CDR2 is SNEGSKA (reference sequence).

This clone has more than one count but fewer than ten. This chain uses TRBV15 with TRBJ1-3; no definite D call. CDR1 is LNHNV, CDR2 YYDKDF, per germline (reference sequence). There are 12 residues in the CDR3. V lost 6 bases to trimming and J lost 1 base, with 4 bases between them. The DNA of the CDR3 is TGTGCCACCAGGGCGTCTGGAAACACCATATATTTT. Its translation: CATRASGNTIYF. Supplemented by reference TRBV15 and TRBJ1-3, the full variable domain reads DAMVIQNPRYQVTQFGKPVTLSCSQTLNHNVMYWYQQKSSQAPKLLFHYYDKDFNNEADTPDNFQSRRPNTSFCFLDIRSPGLGDTAMYLCATRASGNTIYFGEGSWLTVV.

This clone has more than one count but fewer than ten. V is TRBV30 and J is TRBJ2-3; D call uncertain. CDR3 size: 14 residues. CDR1 GTSNPN and CDR2 SVGIG come from the germline V gene (reference sequence). Trimming shortened V by 3 bases and J by 2 bases, and 12 bases separated the two germline ends. The CDR3 is CAWSEGRTTDTQYF. The CDR3 nucleotides read TGTGCCTGGAGCGAAGGGCGGACCACAGATACGCAGTATTTT. The variable domain in full, with the rest retrieved from reference TRBV30 and TRBJ2-3, is SQTIHQWPATLVQPVGSPLSLECTVEGTSNPNLYWYRQAAGRGLQLLFYSVGIGQISSEVPQNLSASRPQDRQFILSSKKLLLSDSGFYLCAWSEGRTTDTQYFGPGTRLTVL.

This clone was found a few times. The chain has TRBV4-1 and TRBJ2-1, with TRBD2 identical over 8 bases. Losses at the gene ends were 4 bases for V and 0 bases for J; bases not matched to a gene: 5. Germline V gives CDR1 MGHRA, CDR2 YSYEKL. This CDR3 region has 16 residues. CDR3 in amino acids: CASSRSGGDSYNEQFF. The CDR3 DNA sequence: TGCGCCAGCAGCCGATCCGGGGGGGACTCCTACAATGAGCAGTTCTTC.

V usage is TRBV5-1 and J usage is TRBJ2-5; the D call may be TRBD1 or TRBD2 (6 bases each). The CDR3 is 15 amino acids. The germline gives CDR1 SGHRS, CDR2 YFSETQ. V lost 0 bases, J lost 4 bases, and 13 bases lay in between. The CDR3, as DNA: TGCGCCAGCAGCTTGGAGATCAGGGGAGGAGAGACCCAGTACTTC. Residues: CASSLEIRGGETQYF.

CDR3 sequence: CASSTPEGQGSGYTF. CDR3 coding DNA: TGTGCCAGCAGTACACCGGAGGGACAGGGGAGTGGCTACACCTTC. The genes are TRBV6-6 and TRBJ1-2; 10 bases fit TRBD1. The CDR3 is 15 residues long. V lost 5 bases to trimming and J lost 7 bases; unmatched junction nucleotides: 10. Germline V gene data show CDR1 as MNHNY and CDR2 as SVGAGI (reference sequence).

With regard to this clone: Different DNA sequences within this sample yield the same CDR3. The V and J genes are TRBV5-1 and TRBJ2-3, with no clear D. This CDR3 contains 11 residues. V lost 4 bases and J lost 0, with 0 bases in between. CDR1 is SGHRS, CDR2 YFSETQ, per germline. CDR3 in DNA: TGCGCCAGCAGCAGCACAGATACGCAGTATTTT. This codes for CASSSTDTQYF.

Remarks on this clone: Other nucleotide sequences from this sample produce the same CDR3. V is TRBV9 and J is TRBJ2-3; no definite D call. V was pared by 4 bases and J by 2 bases, with 2 bases between. CDR1 is SGDLS, CDR2 YYNGEE, per germline. The CDR3 loop spans 11 amino acids. CDR3 in amino acids: CASSSTDTQYF. The CDR3 DNA reads as TGTGCCAGCAGCTCCACAGATACGCAGTATTTT.

As to this clone: Other DNA sequences in the same sample also yield this CDR3. The V and J genes are TRBV7-9 and TRBJ1-5, with D possibly TRBD1 on 5 matching bases. Trimming pared 1 base from V and 2 bases from J, leaving 6 bases between. The germline CDR1 and CDR2 sequences are SEHNR and FQNEAQ (reference sequence). This CDR3 is built from 14 residues. The CDR3 DNA follows: TGTGCCAGCAGCTTAGTAGGGGGCAATCAGCCCCAGCATTTT. It translates to CASSLVGGNQPQHF.

This sequence joins TRBV29-1 and TRBJ2-1; the match to TRBD2 covers 8 bases. The junction had 10 bases not matched to a gene; V was cut back by 4 bases and J by 8 bases. Germline values: CDR1 SQVTM, CDR2 ANQGSEA. The CDR3 runs to 14 residues. The CDR3 DNA reads as TGCAGCGTTGGTTTATCGGGAGGGCCCCATGAGCAGTTCTTC. As protein: CSVGLSGGPHEQFF.

This clone has more than one count but fewer than ten. V gene TRBV30 combines with J gene TRBJ1-2, with 7 bases aligning to TRBD1. Per germline, CDR1 GTSNPN and CDR2 SVGIG (reference sequence). Germline trimming cut 1 base from V and 8 bases from J; bases unmatched to any gene: 7. There are 13 residues in the CDR3. The DNA for the CDR3 is TGTGCCTGGAGTGCGTGGACAGGTGAAGGCTACACCTTC. Translation: CAWSAWTGEGYTF.

A few counts support this clone. This chain joins TRBV27 and TRBJ2-5, with D perhaps TRBD2 (6 bases). Trimming shortened V by 4 bases and J by 4 bases, and 16 bases separated the two germline ends. Germline values: CDR1 MNHEY, CDR2 SMNVEV (reference sequence). There are 15 residues in the CDR3. The CDR3 sequence: CASSSWDSDRETQYF. In DNA form, the CDR3 reads TGTGCCAGCAGTTCATGGGACTCCGACCGAGAGACCCAGTACTTC.

V and J are TRBV30 and TRBJ2-1; 15 nucleotides match TRBD2. In germline, CDR1 is GTSNPN, CDR2 SVGIG (reference sequence). This CDR3 comprises 16 residues. With 2 bases clipped from V and 4 bases from J, the junction kept 3 bases outside the gene matches. CDR3 DNA: TGTGCCTGGAGTACTGGACTAGCGGGAGGGTACAATGAGCAGTTCTTC. Residues: CAWSTGLAGGYNEQFF. Together with reference TRBV30 and TRBJ2-1, the CDR3 gives the full variable domain: SQTIHQWPATLVQPVGSPLSLECTVEGTSNPNLYWYRQAAGRGLQLLFYSVGIGQISSEVPQNLSASRPQDRQFILSSKKLLLSDSGFYLCAWSTGLAGGYNEQFFGPGTRLTVL.

CDR3 bases: TGTGCCTGGAGTGTACACAGGGCCATCCGGGAGCTGTTTTTT. It specifies CAWSVHRAIRELFF. The rearrangement links TRBV30 to TRBJ2-2, with D possibly TRBD1 on 6 matching bases. V gave up 0 bases and J gave up 9 bases, with 14 bases separating them. CDR1 and CDR2 from the germline V gene are GTSNPN and SVGIG (reference sequence). CDR3 length equals 14 residues. Full variable domain (rest looked up from reference TRBV30 and TRBJ2-2): SQTIHQWPATLVQPVGSPLSLECTVEGTSNPNLYWYRQAAGRGLQLLFYSVGIGQISSEVPQNLSASRPQDRQFILSSKKLLLSDSGFYLCAWSVHRAIRELFFGEGSRLTVL.

CDR3: CASSPTSGRMNEQFF. The CDR3 bases are TGTGCCAGCTCCCCGACTAGCGGGAGGATGAATGAGCAGTTCTTC. The V and J genes are TRBV18 and TRBJ2-1; 13 bases map to TRBD2. Trimming removed 6 bases from V and 7 bases from J; junction bases left unmatched: 6. There are 15 residues in the CDR3. The V gene's germline CDR1 is KGHSH and CDR2 LQKENI.

The V gene is TRBV7-2, the J gene TRBJ1-3; D is undetermined. Germline V CDR1 and CDR2: SGHTA, FQGNSA. Trimming took off 0 bases at V and 3 bases at J, with 9 bases between the two ends. The CDR3 is made up of 15 amino acids. This chain's CDR3 is CASSLAVRGGNTIYF. The CDR3 nucleotides are TGTGCCAGCAGCTTAGCGGTACGGGGTGGAAACACCATATATTTT.

The chain couples TRBV11-2 to TRBJ2-1, with 13 bases aligning to TRBD2. The CDR3 covers 18 residues. J gave up 6 bases and V 6 bases, and 14 bases lay outside the gene matches. CDR1 SGHAT and CDR2 FQNNGV come from the germline V gene. CDR3 DNA: TGTGCCAGCAGACCATTAAAGAGGACTAGCGGGAGCTTCAATGAGCAGTTCTTC. Its translation is CASRPLKRTSGSFNEQFF. Drawing the rest from reference TRBV11-2 and TRBJ2-1, the complete variable domain is EAGVAQSPRYKIIEKRQSVAFWCNPISGHATLYWYQQILGQGPKLLIQFQNNGVVDDSQLPKDRFSAERLKGVDSTLKIQPAKLEDSAVYLCASRPLKRTSGSFNEQFFGPGTRLTVL.

Concerning this clone itself: This same CDR3 is encoded by further DNA sequences in the sample. J is TRBJ1-2 and V is TRBV29-1; D is unclear. Trimming pared 4 bases from V and 5 bases from J, leaving 8 bases between. CDR3 length: 11 amino acids. Germline V lookup: CDR1 SQVTM, CDR2 ANQGSEA. The CDR3 nucleotides read TGCAGCGTTGGAGCGGATTATGGCTACACCTTC. This encodes CSVGADYGYTF.

The chain is built from TRBV7-2 and TRBJ2-3, with D uncertain. The CDR3 runs to 14 residues. Looked up from germline, CDR1 is SGHTA and CDR2 is FQGNSA. V dropped 3 bases and J dropped 10 bases, with 17 bases sitting between them. The CDR3: CASSFSFPEPPQYF. In DNA, the CDR3 is TGTGCCAGCAGCTTCAGTTTCCCTGAACCCCCGCAGTATTTT.

The rearrangement joins TRBV9 to TRBJ1-1, with a weak D call TRBD1 (5 bases). The germline CDR1 and CDR2 sequences are SGDLS and YYNGEE. CDR3 length: 16 amino acids. Deletions cut 4 bases from V and 1 base from J, with 17 bases between. CDR3 sequence reads: CASSPDPRQGNTEAFF. The CDR3, as DNA: TGTGCCAGCAGCCCAGATCCCAGGCAGGGGAACACTGAAGCTTTCTTT.

This clone was counted a few times. The V gene is TRBV5-6, the J gene TRBJ2-1; D uncertain. The CDR3 has 15 residues. Germline lookup yields CDR1 SGHDT and CDR2 YYEEEE. The V and J ends lost 7 bases and 0 bases respectively, with 14 bases between them. The CDR3 sequence is CASRPLTLSYNEQFF. In DNA form, the CDR3 reads TGTGCCAGCCGTCCCCTGACGCTCTCCTACAATGAGCAGTTCTTC.

The V call is TRBV5-4, the J call TRBJ2-1; D ambiguous. Trimming pared 4 bases from V and 0 bases from J, leaving 14 bases between. The CDR3 spans 16 residues. CDR1 is SGHNT, CDR2 YYREEE, per germline (reference sequence). CDR3 sequence: CASSPQAMSSYNEQFF. CDR3 sequence (DNA): TGTGCCAGCAGCCCCCAGGCGATGAGCTCCTACAATGAGCAGTTCTTC. The full variable domain, with the rest looked up from reference TRBV5-4 and TRBJ2-1, is ETGVTQSPTHLIKTRGQQVTLRCSSQSGHNTVSWYQQALGQGPQFIFQYYREEENGRGNFPPRFSGLQFPNYSSELNVNALELDDSALYLCASSPQAMSSYNEQFFGPGTRLTVL.

J is TRBJ1-2 and V is TRBV7-9; TRBD1 matches at 9 bases. Germline V gene sequence: CDR1 SEHNR, CDR2 FQNEAQ (reference sequence). The J segment lost 4 bases and the V segment lost 2 bases, leaving 5 bases of the junction unmatched. CDR3 length: 15 amino acids. CDR3 sequence (DNA): TGTGCCAGCAGCTTACCGGGACAGGGAGGCTATGGCTACACCTTC. It encodes CASSLPGQGGYGYTF.

In its sample, this clone was seen once. The chain joins TRBV1 to TRBJ2-1; the D segment call TRBD2 is taken from the table without a DNA check. TRBV1 is marked as a pseudogene. This CDR3 has 15 residues. The CDR3 region is CTSSQATSGRNEQFF. CDR3 coding DNA: TGCACCAGCAGCCAAGCTACTAGCGGACGCAATGAGCAGTTCTTC.

The chain has TRBV5-1 and TRBJ1-1; weak D call: TRBD1 (5 bases). Trimming shortened V by 2 bases and J by 3 bases, and 11 bases separated the two germline ends. Germline V gene sequence: CDR1 SGHRS, CDR2 YFSETQ. CDR3 length: 14 residues. CDR3 bases: TGCGCCAGCAGCTTTAGGGGCGCGGACACTGAAGCTTTCTTT. Translated, it gives CASSFRGADTEAFF.

Turning to this clone: Other DNA sequences in this specimen translate into the identical CDR3. The rearrangement links TRBV5-1 to TRBJ2-1; 10 bases match TRBD2. Germline V gives CDR1 SGHRS, CDR2 YFSETQ. V shed 2 bases, J shed 7 bases, and the junction held 6 bases outside the gene matches. The CDR3 runs 15 residues. The CDR3 loop is CASSFLAGAGNEQFF. The DNA of the CDR3 is TGCGCCAGCAGCTTCCTAGCGGGAGCAGGGAATGAGCAGTTCTTC.

This sequence joins TRBV9 and TRBJ2-1, with 11 bases matching TRBD2. With V trimmed by 5 bases and J by 4 bases, 5 bases remained unmatched. The CDR3 has 15 residues. CDR1 and CDR2 from the germline V gene are SGDLS and YYNGEE. CDR3 region: CASRAGTSGYNEQFF. The CDR3 DNA reads TGTGCCAGCAGAGCCGGGACTAGCGGATACAATGAGCAGTTCTTC. Full variable domain (remainder filled in from reference TRBV9 and TRBJ2-1): DSGVTQTPKHLITATGQRVTLRCSPRSGDLSVYWYQQSLDQGLQFLIQYYNGEERAKGNILERFSAQQFPDLHSELNLSSLELGDSALYFCASRAGTSGYNEQFFGPGTRLTVL.